The 24 T cell receptor beta chains below were found in one sample sequenced in a study of blood T cells in healthy people across ages. PCR was performed a second time for about 7 to 12 cycles using a sample-barcoded 5' primer and a J-beta primer mix. TCRdb reprocessed the 5' RACE reads via MiXCR and lists one record per CDR3 protein. Here the sample spans 750,000 to 850,000 distinct CDR3 sequences, approximately 25% being singletons. These data were also reused for a study on T cells of mothers and their children.

The specimen was blood. The receptors here all came from a boy aged 5-17 years in good health.

This clonotype was detected a few times. The chain is built from TRBV6-2 or TRBV6-3 and TRBJ2-5; 12 bases match TRBD1. Near its end, the DNA agrees better with TRBJ2-7, so the J call may be wrong. The germline V gene encodes CDR1 MNHEY and CDR2 SVGEGT. The CDR3 length is 17 residues. CDR3 sequence (DNA): TGTGCCAGCAGTAGGGACAGGGGGCGACCCTACTCCTACGAGCAGTACTTC. Amino acid sequence: CASSRDRGRPYSYEQYF.

As to this clonotype: Its ends do not fully match the called genes, so a read error is possible. CDR3 sequence reads: CASSSQGRGALQGTQYF. CDR3 nucleotides: TGCGCCAGCAGCTCTCAAGGGCGGGGGGCCCTCCAAGGGACCCAGTACTTC. V and J are TRBV4-1 and TRBJ2-5; 8 nucleotides match TRBD2. CDR1 and CDR2 (germline): MGHRA, YSYEKL. The CDR3 spans 17 residues.

J is TRBJ2-1 and V is TRBV20-1, with 11 bases lining up with TRBD2. CDR1 is DFQATT and CDR2 is SNEGSKA in the germline V gene (reference sequence). V lost 6 bases, J lost 3 bases, and 13 bases stayed unmatched. The CDR3 runs to 17 residues. The CDR3 DNA reads TGCAGTGCCACCAAGGAACTAGCGGGAGACAGCTACAATGAGCAGTTCTTC. This encodes CSATKELAGDSYNEQFF.

This clonotype has a handful of counts. V and J are TRBV29-1 and TRBJ1-2; maybe TRBD1 (6 bases). The CDR3 is 11 amino acids. Germline CDR1 SQVTM, CDR2 ANQGSEA. V lost 7 bases to trimming and J lost 6 bases, with 12 bases between them. CDR3 nucleotides: TGCAGCGGCATTCAGGGGAATGGCTACACCTTC. Translation: CSGIQGNGYTF. Looking up the rest from reference TRBV29-1 and TRBJ1-2 gives the full variable domain: SAVISQKPSRDICQRGTSLTIQCQVDSQVTMMFWYRQQPGQSLTLIATANQGSEATYESGFVIDKFPISRPNLTFSTLTVSNMSPEDSSIYLCSGIQGNGYTFGSGTRLTVV.

Comment on this clonotype: A junction boundary mismatches the germline segment, possibly from a read error. The chain recombines TRBV11-1 with TRBJ2-1; a possible D gene is TRBD1 (5 bases). The germline V gene has CDR1 SGHAT and CDR2 FQDESV (reference sequence). This CDR3 contains 16 residues. The CDR3 spells CASSPLWGSSYNEQLF. The CDR3 nucleotides are TGTGCCAGCAGCCCACTTTGGGGCAGCTCCTACAATGAGCAGCTCTTC.

This chain links TRBV12-3 or TRBV12-4 with TRBJ1-6; D perhaps matches TRBD1 (5 bases). Trimming pared 6 bases from V and 6 bases from J, leaving 12 bases between. The CDR3 is made up of 14 amino acids. The CDR3 DNA sequence: TGTGCCAGCAGCGTCCGGGACGGTAATTCACCCCTCCACTTT. Amino acids: CASSVRDGNSPLHF.

This clonotype has more than one count but fewer than ten. This chain links TRBV6-5 with TRBJ2-3, with D possibly being TRBD1 (5 bases). This CDR3 is 14 amino acids long. Trimming cost V 4 bases and J 0 bases, with 8 bases left between them. The germline V gene has CDR1 MNHEY and CDR2 SVGAGI. In DNA form, the CDR3 reads TGTGCCAGCAGTTCCAGGGTCAGCACAGATACGCAGTATTTT. Its translation: CASSSRVSTDTQYF.

V usage is TRBV12-3 or TRBV12-4 and J usage is TRBJ2-5; TRBD1 matches 8 bases. The CDR3 totals 15 residues. The V and J ends lost 5 bases and 2 bases, in that order; junction bases with no gene match: 7. The CDR3 region is CASSADRARQETQYF. In DNA, the CDR3 is TGTGCCAGCAGTGCGGACAGGGCGAGGCAAGAGACCCAGTACTTC.

This clonotype has just a few counts. The chain uses TRBV28 and TRBJ2-7; 8 bases agree with TRBD1. The V and J ends lost 4 bases and 2 bases, in that order; junction bases with no gene match: 4. The CDR3 is 14 residues long. Germline V gene sequence: CDR1 MDHEN, CDR2 SYDVKM. The CDR3 sequence is CASSSPTGAYEQYF. CDR3 bases: TGTGCCAGCAGTTCCCCGACAGGGGCCTACGAGCAGTACTTC.

With respect to this clonotype: Relative to the germline gene, one junction end is altered; a read error may explain this. The CDR3 DNA is TGTGCCAGCAGTGAGGGCCAAGAGGCCCAGTACTTC. Protein product: CASSEGQEAQYF. This chain uses TRBV25-1 with TRBJ2-5; no definite D call. Per the germline V gene, CDR1 is MGHDK and CDR2 is SYGVNS. The CDR3 is 12 residues long.

The V and J genes are TRBV11-2 and TRBJ1-2, with 7 bases matching TRBD1. The CDR3 totals 12 residues. Germline trimming cut 6 bases from V and 6 bases from J; bases unmatched to any gene: 4. Germline V CDR1 and CDR2: SGHAT, FQNNGV. The CDR3 spells CASSQGTDGYTF. For the CDR3, the DNA is TGTGCCAGCAGTCAAGGGACAGATGGCTACACCTTC.

A few counts support this clonotype. V usage is TRBV5-1 and J usage is TRBJ2-3; D might be TRBD1 (6 bases). Per the germline V gene, CDR1 is SGHRS and CDR2 is YFSETQ. This CDR3 region has 13 residues. Trimming took 6 bases from V and 0 from J, leaving 8 bases between them. CDR3 DNA: TGCGCCAGCACAGGGGATAGCACAGATACGCAGTATTTT. This encodes CASTGDSTDTQYF.

The chain carries TRBV29-1 and TRBJ2-3; 7 nucleotides align to TRBD1. The CDR3 is 13 amino acids. Trimming cost V 4 bases and J 2 bases; bases outside gene matches: 3. CDR1 is SQVTM, CDR2 ANQGSEA, per germline. In DNA form, the CDR3 reads TGCAGCGTTGGGGACAGACTCACAGATACGCAGTATTTT. Protein sequence: CSVGDRLTDTQYF.

The chain employs TRBV18 and TRBJ1-2; D gene ambiguous. The CDR3 loop spans 13 amino acids. Germline CDR1 is KGHSH and CDR2 is LQKENI. With 2 bases removed from V and 4 bases from J, the gap between germline ends came to 8 bases. The CDR3 DNA reads TGTGCCAGCTCACCAAAACGGATCTATGGCTACACCTTC. Protein sequence: CASSPKRIYGYTF.

This clonotype was found a few times. The chain joins TRBV4-3 to TRBJ1-1; D might be TRBD1 (5 bases). Trimming took off 0 bases at V and 4 bases at J, with 15 bases between the two ends. The CDR3 sequence is 16 residues long. CDR1 LGHNA and CDR2 YSLEER come from the germline V gene. CDR3 region: CASSQDSRVWSTEAFF. As DNA, the CDR3 is TGCGCCAGCAGCCAAGATTCCAGGGTTTGGTCCACTGAAGCTTTCTTT.

The chain carries TRBV10-3 and TRBJ2-5; D gene ambiguous. Trimming cost V 0 bases and J 5 bases, with 4 bases left between them. Germline values: CDR1 ENHRY, CDR2 SYGVKD. The CDR3 sequence is 12 residues long. In DNA form, the CDR3 reads TGTGCCATCAGTGAGTCGATGGAGACCCAGTACTTC. Translating gives CAISESMETQYF.

This chain joins TRBV29-1 and TRBJ1-1; the D gene is possibly TRBD1 (5 bases). The length of the CDR3 is 15 residues. Germline CDR1 and CDR2: SQVTM and ANQGSEA. Trimming pared 7 bases from V and 1 base from J, leaving 19 bases between. CDR3 sequence: CSAFLGGTPNTEAFF. CDR3 bases: TGCAGCGCTTTCCTCGGGGGGACTCCGAACACTGAAGCTTTCTTT.

This chain joins TRBV29-1 and TRBJ2-1; maybe TRBD2 (6 bases). The V gene's germline CDR1 is SQVTM and CDR2 ANQGSEA. Trimming shortened V by 4 bases and J by 11 bases, and 18 bases separated the two germline ends. The CDR3 consists of 13 residues. CDR3 loop: CSVAGDGSWQQFF. The CDR3 region has the DNA TGCAGCGTTGCGGGGGACGGGTCTTGGCAGCAGTTCTTC.

The V gene is TRBV9, the J gene TRBJ1-2; D call uncertain. Per germline, CDR1 SGDLS and CDR2 YYNGEE. The CDR3 has 16 residues. Trimming removed 4 bases from V and 4 bases from J, with 20 bases in between. For the CDR3, the DNA is TGTGCCAGCAGCCGATCCATCGGGGTGGCAAGCTATGGCTACACCTTC. Amino acid sequence: CASSRSIGVASYGYTF.

The chain recombines TRBV20-1 with TRBJ2-5; D unresolved. The J call may be incorrect, as the DNA end agrees better with TRBJ2-7. This CDR3 is 14 amino acids long. Germline V lookup: CDR1 DFQATT, CDR2 SNEGSKA (reference sequence). The CDR3 coding sequence is TGCAGTGCTAGAGATCTGGTACAGAACTACGAGCAGTACTTC. It is translated as CSARDLVQNYEQYF.

The chain employs TRBV4-3 and TRBJ2-5; TRBD2 matches 12 bases. There are 16 residues in the CDR3. Losses at the gene ends were 0 bases for V and 5 bases for J; bases not matched to a gene: 4. From germline, CDR1 is LGHNA and CDR2 YSLEER. The CDR3 sequence: CASSQELAGGAETQYF. CDR3 DNA: TGCGCCAGCAGCCAAGAACTAGCGGGGGGTGCGGAGACCCAGTACTTC.

This chain links TRBV9 with TRBJ1-2; 7 nucleotides line up with TRBD1. V dropped 0 bases and J dropped 0; count of bases not matched to a gene: 5. From germline, CDR1 is SGDLS and CDR2 YYNGEE. This CDR3 contains 16 residues. The CDR3 is CASSVAGTVPNYGYTF. The CDR3 bases are TGTGCCAGCAGCGTAGCGGGGACAGTCCCTAACTATGGCTACACCTTC. The whole variable domain, remainder taken from reference TRBV9 and TRBJ1-2, is DSGVTQTPKHLITATGQRVTLRCSPRSGDLSVYWYQQSLDQGLQFLIQYYNGEERAKGNILERFSAQQFPDLHSELNLSSLELGDSALYFCASSVAGTVPNYGYTFGSGTRLTVV.

In this sample, this clonotype turned up a few times. The chain links TRBV4-3 to TRBJ1-6; D unresolved. V was trimmed by 0 bases and J by 1 base, leaving 16 bases between them. Per the germline V gene, CDR1 is LGHNA and CDR2 is YSLEER. CDR3 length equals 19 residues. This CDR3 reads CASSQDPAGIESYNSPLHF. The DNA for the CDR3 is TGCGCCAGCAGCCAAGATCCGGCGGGGATCGAGTCCTATAATTCACCCCTCCACTTT.

The sample holds a few counts of this clonotype. The J gene is TRBJ2-2, the V gene TRBV7-2; 11 bases map to TRBD2. After removal of 5 bases from V and 2 bases from J, the junction contained 13 bases not matched to a gene. This CDR3 contains 19 residues. Germline values: CDR1 SGHTA, CDR2 FQGNSA. For the CDR3, the DNA is TGTGCCAGCAGCACCCGCCCACTAGCGGGGGTCACCAACACCGGGGAGCTGTTTTTT. Amino acid sequence: CASSTRPLAGVTNTGELFF. The whole variable domain, remainder taken from reference TRBV7-2 and TRBJ2-2, is GAGVSQSPSNKVTEKGKDVELRCDPISGHTALYWYRQSLGQGLEFLIYFQGNSAPDKSGLPSDRFSAERTGGSVSTLTIQRTQQEDSAVYLCASSTRPLAGVTNTGELFFGEGSRLTVL.